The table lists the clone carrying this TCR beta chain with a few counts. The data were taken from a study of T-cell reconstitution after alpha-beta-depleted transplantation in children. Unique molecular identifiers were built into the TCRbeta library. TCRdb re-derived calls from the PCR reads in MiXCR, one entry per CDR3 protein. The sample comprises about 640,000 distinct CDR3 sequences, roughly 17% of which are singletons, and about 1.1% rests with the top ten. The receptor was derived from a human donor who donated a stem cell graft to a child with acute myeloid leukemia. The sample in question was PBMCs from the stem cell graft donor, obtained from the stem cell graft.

The CDR3 region has the DNA TGTGCCAGCAGCTCCCTTAAGGGCCAAGATACGCAGTATTTT. Translating it yields CASSSLKGQDTQYF. This chain connects TRBV5-6 to TRBJ2-3, with D unclear. CDR3 size: 14 residues. CDR1 and CDR2 from the germline V gene are SGHDT and YYEEEE. V shed 3 bases and J shed 5 bases, with 13 bases lying between them. Based on the CDR3 plus reference TRBV5-6 and TRBJ2-3, the full variable domain is DAGVTQSPTHLIKTRGQQVTLRCSPKSGHDTVSWYQQALGQGPQFIFQYYEEEERQRGNFPDRFSGHQFPNYSSELNVNALLLGDSALYLCASSSLKGQDTQYFGPGTRLTVL.